Below are 27 T cell receptor beta chains sequenced from a single sample in a study of cytomegalovirus exposure and HLA in healthy donors. PCR used 60 Vbeta primers and 13 Jbeta primers. The assay was immunoSEQ multiplex PCR, and TCRdb's table has in-frame clones only and misses some. The table lists 80,000 or so clones, about 66% of them singletons. The source material was PBMCs. Every receptor here comes from a man aged 55 to 70 in good health and CMV-seropositive.

This clone was counted a few times. This chain links TRBV19 with TRBJ2-2; TRBD2 matches at 16 bases. The CDR3 is 17 residues long. In germline, CDR1 is LNHDA, CDR2 SQIVND (reference sequence). V trimming: 6 bases; J trimming: 4 bases; junction bases outside the gene matches: 5. The CDR3 DNA is TGTGCCAGTAGCGGGACTAGCGGGAGGGCCCTCACCGGGGAGCTGTTTTTT. Translation gives CASSGTSGRALTGELFF.

This clone has more than one count but fewer than ten. An end of the junction differs from the germline gene, which may be a read error. This chain connects TRBV7-9 to TRBJ1-5, with D unclear. This CDR3 spans 14 amino acids. Germline CDR1 SEHNR, CDR2 FQNEAQ (reference sequence). This chain's CDR3 is CSSSPIMSNQPQHF. CDR3 nucleotide sequence: TGTTCCAGCAGCCCTATCATGAGCAATCAGCCCCAGCATTTT.

V is TRBV30 and J is TRBJ2-7, with a weak D call TRBD1 (6 bases). This CDR3 comprises 16 residues. From germline, CDR1 is GTSNPN and CDR2 SVGIG (reference sequence). Between the trimmed V and J ends, which lost 5 bases and 2 bases, there was a span of 22 bases. CDR3: CAWALLKVGATYEQYF. CDR3 nucleotide sequence: TGTGCCTGGGCACTCCTGAAAGTGGGGGCCACCTACGAGCAGTACTTC.

The chain has TRBV5-1 and TRBJ2-1; 9 bases are a match to TRBD2. This CDR3 spans 17 amino acids. From germline, CDR1 is SGHRS and CDR2 YFSETQ. V gave up 2 bases and J gave up 1 base; unmatched junction bases: 7. CDR3: CASSLVSGSGSYNEQFF. The CDR3 nucleotides read TGCGCCAGCAGCTTAGTTAGCGGGAGTGGGTCCTACAATGAGCAGTTCTTC.

This rearrangement joins TRBV6-1 to TRBJ2-5, with D possibly matching TRBD2 (5 bases). Germline CDR1 is MNHNS and CDR2 is SASEGT. The CDR3 length is 18 residues. Trimming removed 2 bases at V and 7 bases at J, with 26 bases between. DNA for the CDR3: TGTGCCAGCAGTGAATATACGGTTTGGCAGGACCACCGGGGGACCCAGTACTTC. This sequence encodes CASSEYTVWQDHRGTQYF.

V and J are TRBV6-5 and TRBJ2-7, with 13 bases aligning to TRBD2. Trimming took 4 bases from V and 3 from J; bases not matched to a gene: 6. CDR1 and CDR2 (germline): MNHEY, SVGAGI. There are 16 residues in the CDR3. CDR3 nucleotides: TGTGCCAGCAGTTCGACTAGCGGGGGGCCCGTCTACGAGCAGTACTTC. It encodes CASSSTSGGPVYEQYF.

V usage is TRBV5-4 and J usage is TRBJ1-1; D uncertain. Trimming took 3 bases from V and 2 from J, leaving 11 bases between them. CDR3 length: 14 amino acids. Germline V gene lookup returns CDR1 SGHNT and CDR2 YYREEE (reference sequence). DNA for the CDR3: TGTGCCAGCAGCTACTTCTCGTCCAACACTGAAGCTTTCTTT. This translates into CASSYFSSNTEAFF.

The V and J genes are TRBV6-1 and TRBJ1-2; D possibly corresponds to TRBD1 (6 bases). The CDR3 has 14 residues. The V and J ends lost 7 bases and 3 bases respectively, with 15 bases between them. Germline CDR1 is MNHNS and CDR2 is SASEGT. CDR3 amino acids: CASTLGGLDYGYTF. The DNA of the CDR3 is TGTGCCAGCACCCTAGGGGGTTTGGACTATGGCTACACCTTC.

This clone was picked up a small number of times. The chain has TRBV10-3 and TRBJ2-7, with a weak D call TRBD1 (6 bases). This CDR3 has 13 residues. V dropped 2 bases and J dropped 3 bases, with 8 bases sitting between them. Germline V CDR1 and CDR2: ENHRY, SYGVKD. The CDR3 DNA sequence: TGTGCCATCAGTGAGGGCAGGGGCTACGAGCAGTACTTC. Its protein is CAISEGRGYEQYF.

Concerning this clone itself: A read error may account for a junction end that differs from germline. The chain carries TRBV28 and TRBJ2-7; TRBD1 matches 8 bases. From germline, CDR1 is MDHEN and CDR2 SYDVKM. There are 15 residues in the CDR3. As DNA, the CDR3 is TGTGCCAGCAGTTTATTGGACAGGGCGTCCTCCGAGCAGTACTTC. Protein sequence: CASSLLDRASSEQYF.

The V gene is TRBV7-2, the J gene TRBJ1-1; D may be TRBD1 (6 bases). Trimming stripped 7 bases from V and 6 bases from J, with 18 bases between. CDR1 is SGHTA, CDR2 FQGNSA, per germline. This CDR3 is built from 14 residues. Here the CDR3 reads CASTTGQRTPEAFF. The CDR3 nucleotides are TGTGCCAGCACCACAGGACAGAGAACTCCTGAAGCTTTCTTT. The whole variable domain, remainder taken from reference TRBV7-2 and TRBJ1-1, is GAGVSQSPSNKVTEKGKDVELRCDPISGHTALYWYRQSLGQGLEFLIYFQGNSAPDKSGLPSDRFSAERTGGSVSTLTIQRTQQEDSAVYLCASTTGQRTPEAFFGQGTRLTVV.

This clone was detected only a few times. CDR3 amino acids: CASNNRDRGQGAF. The CDR3 DNA is TGTGCCAGCAACAACCGGGACAGGGGGCAGGGGGCCTTC. The chain is built from TRBV21-1 and TRBJ1-2; TRBD1, the table's D call, lacks a check against the DNA. TRBV21-1 is a listed pseudogene. The CDR3 runs to 13 residues.

This chain uses TRBV6-1 with TRBJ2-3, with 8 bases fitting TRBD1. Germline CDR1 MNHNS, CDR2 SASEGT. With V trimmed by 6 bases and J by 4 bases, 6 bases remained unmatched. The CDR3 is made up of 14 amino acids. The CDR3 here is CASRGGQAPDTQYF. CDR3 nucleotides: TGTGCCAGCAGGGGGGGACAGGCTCCAGATACGCAGTATTTT.

This chain uses TRBV5-1 with TRBJ2-1, with 7 bases lining up with TRBD1. From germline, CDR1 is SGHRS and CDR2 YFSETQ. V shed 0 bases and J 7 bases; nucleotides not matched to a gene: 7. This CDR3 spans 15 amino acids. The CDR3 sequence is CASSLARQGWNEQFF. The CDR3 DNA reads as TGCGCCAGCAGCTTGGCCCGACAGGGTTGGAATGAGCAGTTCTTC.

This clone was seen just once. The V gene is TRBV4-3, the J gene TRBJ2-1; tentatively, D is TRBD1 (6 bases). Germline V CDR1 and CDR2: LGHNA, YSLEER. The CDR3 covers 14 residues. V shed 3 bases and J shed 13 bases, with 19 bases lying between them. The CDR3 DNA sequence: TGCGCCAGCAGCCACCCCGAAGGGAGACAGGATCAGTTCTTC. It specifies CASSHPEGRQDQFF.

The chain uses TRBV28 and TRBJ1-6; D may be TRBD1 (6 bases). CDR3 length equals 15 residues. V was clipped by 4 bases and J by 7 bases, with 14 bases between them. Looked up from germline, CDR1 is MDHEN and CDR2 is SYDVKM. CDR3 sequence reads: CASSYIRGRNSPLHF. The DNA of the CDR3 is TGTGCCAGCAGTTATATCAGGGGCAGGAATTCACCCCTCCACTTT. The full variable domain, rest sourced from reference TRBV28 and TRBJ1-6, is DVKVTQSSRYLVKRTGEKVFLECVQDMDHENMFWYRQDPGLGLRLIYFSYDVKMKEKGDIPEGYSVSREKKERFSLILESASTNQTSMYLCASSYIRGRNSPLHFGNGTRLTVT.

The chain carries TRBV27 and TRBJ2-6, with D unresolved. CDR1 is MNHEY, CDR2 SMNVEV, per germline (reference sequence). The CDR3 runs to 15 residues. V was pared by 5 bases and J by 0 bases, with 8 bases between. DNA for the CDR3: TGTGCCAGCAGTCCACGGTACTCTGGGGCCAACGTCCTGACTTTC. Protein sequence: CASSPRYSGANVLTF.

This chain uses TRBV5-4 with TRBJ1-4; D perhaps matches TRBD1 (5 bases). The CDR3 spans 18 residues. Per the germline V gene, CDR1 is SGHNT and CDR2 is YYREEE (reference sequence). The V end lost 3 bases, the J end lost 3 bases, and 21 bases lay between the germline ends. The DNA of the CDR3 is TGTGCCAGCAGCTCGACCATTTCTACAGGCTCCCCTAATGAAAAACTGTTTTTT. This translates into CASSSTISTGSPNEKLFF.

The chain combines TRBV11-2 with TRBJ2-2, with D maybe TRBD2 (5 bases). Germline V gives CDR1 SGHAT, CDR2 FQNNGV. The CDR3 loop spans 16 amino acids. Trimming took off 5 bases at V and 5 bases at J, with 18 bases between the two ends. The CDR3: CASSTYGLNITGELFF. The CDR3 nucleotides read TGTGCCAGCAGCACATATGGACTGAATATTACCGGGGAGCTGTTTTTT.

In this sample, this clone turned up a few times. The rearrangement links TRBV5-6 to TRBJ2-7; D not certain. Germline V gene data show CDR1 as SGHDT and CDR2 as YYEEEE. The CDR3 runs 15 residues. V gave up 0 bases and J gave up 4 bases, with 14 bases separating them. CDR3 in DNA: TGTGCCAGCAGCTTGGCCGCTAGTGTCTTTTACGAGCAGTACTTC. It yields the protein CASSLAASVFYEQYF. Full variable domain (outside the CDR3, taken from reference TRBV5-6 and TRBJ2-7): DAGVTQSPTHLIKTRGQQVTLRCSPKSGHDTVSWYQQALGQGPQFIFQYYEEEERQRGNFPDRFSGHQFPNYSSELNVNALLLGDSALYLCASSLAASVFYEQYFGPGTRLTVT.

This chain joins TRBV11-3 and TRBJ2-1; the match to TRBD2 covers 8 bases. The CDR3 contains 17 residues. V lost 4 bases and J lost 9; bases outside the gene matches: 17. Germline V CDR1 and CDR2: SGHNT, YENEEA. The CDR3 DNA reads TGTGCCAGCAGCTCCTCCGTCGGAGCGGGGGTGGTGACTGAGCAGTTCTTC. Translated: CASSSSVGAGVVTEQFF.

The V and J genes are TRBV28 and TRBJ2-1, with a possible D match to TRBD2 (6 bases). CDR1 is MDHEN, CDR2 SYDVKM, per germline. Between the trimmed V and J ends, which lost 6 bases and 5 bases, there was a span of 32 bases. The CDR3 has 20 amino acids. As DNA, the CDR3 is TGTGCCAGCAGCCAAGGCCCGCGTGGGGGGAGCCGCGGGTTAAACAATGAGCAGTTCTTC. Its translation: CASSQGPRGGSRGLNNEQFF.

The rearrangement links TRBV5-1 to TRBJ1-1; D possibly corresponds to TRBD1 (6 bases). V was trimmed by 4 bases and J by 1 base, leaving 11 bases between them. There are 14 residues in the CDR3. Germline CDR1 is SGHRS and CDR2 is YFSETQ. The CDR3 is CASSLQGRNTEAFF. The CDR3 coding sequence is TGCGCCAGCAGCCTCCAGGGGCGGAACACTGAAGCTTTCTTT.

The V call is TRBV30, the J call TRBJ2-3, with a tentative D call TRBD2 (5 bases). V was cut by 5 bases and J by 0 bases, with 9 bases left in between. The CDR3 is made up of 13 amino acids. From germline, CDR1 is GTSNPN and CDR2 SVGIG (reference sequence). The CDR3 reads CAWAAGSTDTQYF. The DNA of the CDR3 is TGTGCCTGGGCCGCGGGTAGCACAGATACGCAGTATTTT.

This clone was seen once. The chain couples TRBV7-2 to TRBJ1-5; D not certain. Germline values: CDR1 SGHTA, CDR2 FQGNSA. The CDR3 is made up of 15 amino acids. V dropped 3 bases and J dropped 1 base, with 10 bases sitting between them. CDR3 nucleotide sequence: TGTGCCAGCAGCTTGGGAGGCTCGAGCAATCAGCCCCAGCATTTT. Translated: CASSLGGSSNQPQHF.

The V gene is TRBV12-2, the J gene TRBJ2-3; the D call TRBD2 from the table was never checked on the DNA. TRBV12-2 is deemed a pseudogene. The CDR3 consists of 18 residues. CDR3 nucleotide sequence: TGTGCAAGTCGCTCCTTGACTAGCGGGGGGCCCTGCACAGATACGCAGTATTTT. This translates into CASRSLTSGGPCTDTQYF.

V usage is TRBV19 and J usage is TRBJ2-7, with 8 bases lining up with TRBD2. The germline gives CDR1 LNHDA, CDR2 SQIVND (reference sequence). The CDR3 totals 13 residues. Trimming took 6 bases from V and 4 from J; bases not matched to a gene: 5. The CDR3 is CASSPTSGYEQYF. The CDR3 nucleotides read TGTGCCAGTAGCCCAACTAGCGGATACGAGCAGTACTTC.